This TCR beta chain comes out of a study of identical twins. Each CDR3 protein gets one entry after TCRdb re-called the 5' RACE reads with MiXCR. The profile shows approximately 280,000 distinct CDR3 sequences, 6.5% to 9.5% of them singletons. There are a few counts of this clonotype. The CDR3 contains 15 residues. Trimming removed 4 bases from V and 7 bases from J; junction bases left unmatched: 5. CDR1 is SGHVS, CDR2 FQNEAQ, per germline. These data also featured in a second study, about yellow fever vaccine responses in identical twins.

Material: memory (CD45RO+) T cells sorted from blood. This receptor was taken from a woman between 18 and 30 years old in good health. The V call is TRBV7-8, the J call TRBJ2-7; TRBD2 agrees at 15 bases. The CDR3 spells CASSSAGLAGGEQYF. DNA for the CDR3: TGTGCCAGCAGCTCGGCCGGACTAGCGGGAGGGGAGCAGTACTTC.